This passage covers 9 T cell receptor beta chains from one sample sequenced in a study of T cell repertoires in cytomegalovirus infection. These receptors have no known antigen. TCRdb processed the reads anew with MiXCR; each CDR3 protein has one entry. The table records some 700,000 distinct CDR3 sequences, roughly 33% of them present only once. The source material was cultured PBMCs, sampled from culture after CMV antigen stimulation. These receptors all stem from a human donor in good health (CMV status not recorded). Some clones in this sample may be carry-over from other donors' samples.

V usage is TRBV6-6 and J usage is TRBJ2-7; D unresolved. The CDR3 loop spans 14 amino acids. With 4 bases removed from V and 2 bases from J, the gap between germline ends came to 12 bases. CDR1 MNHNY and CDR2 SVGAGI come from the germline V gene (reference sequence). CDR3: CASSSRERAYEQYF. The CDR3 nucleotides are TGTGCCAGCAGTTCCCGTGAAAGGGCCTACGAGCAGTACTTC.

This clonotype was observed a few times. The chain couples TRBV6-6 to TRBJ2-5, with 11 bases aligning to TRBD2. This CDR3 has 16 amino acids. Germline CDR1 MNHNY, CDR2 SVGAGI (reference sequence). Trimming at V came to 2 bases and at J to 5 bases, leaving 7 bases not matched to a gene. DNA for the CDR3: TGTGCCAGCAGTTACGGGTTAGCGGGGGGGCTGGAGACCCAGTACTTC. Translation gives CASSYGLAGGLETQYF.

This clonotype was picked up a small number of times. The chain couples TRBV6-2 or TRBV6-3 to TRBJ2-7, with TRBD1 matching 9 bases. V shed 5 bases, J shed 4 bases, and the junction held 3 bases outside the gene matches. Germline CDR1 MNHEY, CDR2 SVGEGT. The CDR3 spans 13 residues. The CDR3 DNA reads as TGTGCCAGCAGTCATGGGACAGGGTACGAGCAGTACTTC. It encodes CASSHGTGYEQYF.

The V and J genes are TRBV24-1 and TRBJ2-1, with no clear D. CDR3 size: 15 residues. The V gene lost 4 bases and the J gene lost 0 bases, with 9 bases spanning the gap. Germline-derived CDR1 and CDR2 are KGHDR and SFDVKD. CDR3 coding DNA: TGTGCCACCAGTGAGACGGTTAGCTCCTACAATGAGCAGTTCTTC. It specifies CATSETVSSYNEQFF.

The rearrangement joins TRBV29-1 to TRBJ2-3; D is unresolved. Germline CDR1 is SQVTM and CDR2 is ANQGSEA. The ends were cut back, 8 bases at V and 1 base at J, with 10 bases in the middle. The CDR3 length is 12 residues. Written as DNA, the CDR3 is TGCAGCTATCTTGACGGCACAGATACGCAGTATTTT. Translated, it gives CSYLDGTDTQYF.

This clonotype was observed many times. The V gene is TRBV11-2, the J gene TRBJ2-1; unclear D gene. CDR3 length equals 16 residues. The germline V gene encodes CDR1 SGHAT and CDR2 FQNNGV. Deletions cut 0 bases from V and 0 bases from J, with 9 bases between. CDR3 nucleotide sequence: TGTGCCAGCAGCTTAGAAGAGGCCCGCTCCTACAATGAGCAGTTCTTC. It is translated as CASSLEEARSYNEQFF.

On this clonotype itself: It may be a read error: a sequence one base away is much more abundant. This rearrangement joins TRBV7-9 to TRBJ2-7; 9 bases align to TRBD1. CDR1 is SEHNR and CDR2 is FQNEAQ in the germline V gene (reference sequence). CDR3 length: 14 amino acids. V lost 4 bases, J lost 3 bases, and 4 bases stayed unmatched. DNA for the CDR3: TGTGCCAGCAGCTCAGCGACAGGGGGCTACGAGCAGTACTTC. Translating gives CASSSATGGYEQYF.

The chain couples TRBV5-4 to TRBJ1-3; weak D call: TRBD1 (6 bases). Germline V gene sequence: CDR1 SGHNT, CDR2 YYREEE (reference sequence). V dropped 3 bases and J dropped 0 bases, with 16 bases sitting between them. CDR3 length: 17 residues. The CDR3 DNA follows: TGTGCCAGCAGCTCCCGTACAGGGTTTCACTCTGGAAACACCATATATTTT. Encoded protein: CASSSRTGFHSGNTIYF.

Ten or more counts support this clonotype. The CDR3 DNA follows: TGTGCCAGCAGCTCTGGAGGGAGTGTCGAGACCCAGTACTTC. This encodes CASSSGGSVETQYF. V is TRBV7-8 and J is TRBJ2-5; TRBD2 might be the D (6 bases). V shed 4 bases and J shed 5 bases, with 14 bases lying between them. CDR3 length equals 14 residues. Germline V CDR1 and CDR2: SGHVS, FQNEAQ.